This entry lists 18 T cell receptor beta chains sequenced from one sample in a study of blood T cell repertoires in COVID-19. The data were produced by immunoSEQ multiplex PCR, yet TCRdb's version contains in-frame clones alone and is incomplete. This sample has around 170,000 clones, with around 72% found just once. The material sequenced was peripheral blood. Source of these receptors: a woman of 80 years or more with acute or convalescent COVID-19.

Only a few counts were recorded for this clone. The V and J genes are TRBV27 and TRBJ2-1, with 9 bases identical to TRBD2. J gave up 4 bases and V 6 bases, and 10 bases lay outside the gene matches. The CDR3 is 16 residues long. Per the germline V gene, CDR1 is MNHEY and CDR2 is SMNVEV (reference sequence). The CDR3 protein is CASRFLASGTYNEQFF. The CDR3 region has the DNA TGTGCCAGCAGGTTCCTGGCTAGCGGGACTTACAATGAGCAGTTCTTC.

The chain employs TRBV2 and TRBJ2-5, with unresolved D. This CDR3 has 12 residues. With 8 bases removed from V and 4 bases from J, the gap between germline ends came to 11 bases. In germline, CDR1 is SNHLY, CDR2 FYNNEI. CDR3 nucleotide sequence: TGTGCCAGCGAACGAACAGTAGAGACCCAGTACTTC. This translates into CASERTVETQYF.

V and J are TRBV14 and TRBJ2-7, with a weak D call TRBD1 (5 bases). The germline gives CDR1 SGHDN, CDR2 FVKESK. This CDR3 is built from 17 residues. With 0 bases removed from V and 1 base from J, the gap between germline ends came to 16 bases. CDR3 amino acids: CASSQEPPWTTSYEQYF. The CDR3 nucleotides read TGTGCCAGCAGCCAAGAACCCCCCTGGACAACTTCCTACGAGCAGTACTTC.

This sequence joins TRBV3-1 (or the pseudogene TRBV3-2) and TRBJ2-5, with D possibly being TRBD2 (7 bases). CDR3 size: 16 residues. V gave up 0 bases and J gave up 5 bases, with 16 bases separating them. Germline V gene data show CDR1 as LGHDT and CDR2 as YNNKEL (reference sequence). Written as DNA, the CDR3 is TGTGCCAGCAGCCAAGAAGGAGGGGGGGGAGGGGAGACCCAGTACTTC. Protein product: CASSQEGGGGGETQYF.

The gene calls are TRBV7-9 and TRBJ1-5; D is uncertain. V lost 3 bases to trimming and J lost 6 bases, with 9 bases between them. The CDR3 runs to 13 residues. The germline V gene has CDR1 SEHNR and CDR2 FQNEAQ (reference sequence). CDR3 coding DNA: TGTGCCAGCAGCTTGACTGTTGGTCAGCCCCAGCATTTT. Protein product: CASSLTVGQPQHF. The complete variable domain, with remaining parts taken from reference TRBV7-9 and TRBJ1-5, reads DTGVSQNPRHKITKRGQNVTFRCDPISEHNRLYWYRQTLGQGPEFLTYFQNEAQLEKSRLLSDRFSAERPKGSFSTLEIQRTEQGDSAMYLCASSLTVGQPQHFGDGTRLSIL.

The rearrangement joins TRBV14 to TRBJ2-5; 9 bases fit TRBD2. Trimming cost V 4 bases and J 3 bases; bases outside gene matches: 9. The CDR3 consists of 16 residues. Germline CDR1 reads SGHDN; CDR2 reads FVKESK. The CDR3 is CASSLLGSGRKETQYF. As DNA, the CDR3 is TGTGCCAGCAGCCTCTTGGGTAGCGGGAGAAAAGAGACCCAGTACTTC.

This clone was found a few times. The V and J genes are TRBV10-1 and TRBJ2-3, with 10 positions matching TRBD1. Germline CDR1 WNHNN, CDR2 SYGVQD (reference sequence). The length of the CDR3 is 13 residues. V was clipped by 8 bases and J by 5 bases; unmatched bases: 4. In nucleotides, the CDR3 is TGCGCCAGCTGGACAGGGGGTAGAGATACGCAGTATTTT. Translated: CASWTGGRDTQYF.

This clone was recorded at least ten times. CDR3 nucleotides: TGTGCCAGCAGTACAAGTTCACAGAGGAACACTGAAGCTTTCTTT. Translating gives CASSTSSQRNTEAFF. This chain joins TRBV28 and TRBJ1-1; no definite D call. The CDR3 runs to 15 residues. V lost 5 bases to trimming and J lost 1 base, with 14 bases between them. CDR1 is MDHEN and CDR2 is SYDVKM in the germline V gene.

The chain links TRBV10-2 to TRBJ2-1; TRBD2 might be the D (5 bases). V lost 3 bases to trimming and J lost 15 bases, with 15 bases between them. Germline lookup yields CDR1 WSHSY and CDR2 SAAADI. The CDR3 covers 12 residues. CDR3 bases: TGCGCCAGCAGTGAAGGTACGAGAAGCGGGTTCTTC. Its translation is CASSEGTRSGFF.

There are many counts of this clone. The chain uses TRBV3-1 (or the pseudogene TRBV3-2) and TRBJ1-6; possibly TRBD1 for D (5 bases). The CDR3 consists of 15 residues. Trimming took off 0 bases at V and 9 bases at J, with 12 bases between the two ends. Per the germline V gene, CDR1 is LGHDT and CDR2 is YNNKEL (reference sequence). The CDR3 region has the DNA TGTGCCAGCAGCCAAGAGGGGGGGAGAGGTTCACCCCTCCACTTT. Its translation: CASSQEGGRGSPLHF.

The table lists this clone with many counts. This chain joins TRBV5-1 and TRBJ2-7; D gene ambiguous. V was trimmed by 4 bases and J by 0 bases, leaving 11 bases between them. Germline assignment: CDR1 SGHRS and CDR2 YFSETQ. CDR3 length equals 14 residues. The chain's CDR3 is CASSEQANSYEQYF. For the CDR3, the DNA is TGCGCCAGCAGCGAGCAGGCGAACTCCTACGAGCAGTACTTC.

V usage is TRBV19 and J usage is TRBJ2-1; D is unclear. From germline, CDR1 is LNHDA and CDR2 SQIVND (reference sequence). The germline V and J ends were trimmed by 5 bases and 5 bases, with 10 bases remaining between them. The CDR3 has 13 residues. Here the CDR3 reads CASSARTDNEQFF. CDR3 DNA: TGTGCCAGTAGTGCACGTACAGACAATGAGCAGTTCTTC.

This clone was detected ten times or more. The chain links TRBV7-9 to TRBJ2-1; 8 bases align to TRBD2. The CDR3 covers 13 residues. Germline values: CDR1 SEHNR, CDR2 FQNEAQ (reference sequence). With V trimmed by 10 bases and J by 6 bases, 8 bases remained unmatched. The CDR3 DNA is TGTGCCACCAACGCGGCGGGAGGCAATGAGCAGTTCTTC. Translation: CATNAAGGNEQFF. Supplemented by reference TRBV7-9 and TRBJ2-1, the full variable domain reads DTGVSQNPRHKITKRGQNVTFRCDPISEHNRLYWYRQTLGQGPEFLTYFQNEAQLEKSRLLSDRFSAERPKGSFSTLEIQRTEQGDSAMYLCATNAAGGNEQFFGPGTRLTVL.

The V gene is TRBV2, the J gene TRBJ1-1, with D possibly TRBD1 on 6 matching bases. The CDR3 runs 12 residues. Germline values: CDR1 SNHLY, CDR2 FYNNEI. The ends were cut back, 6 bases at V and 10 bases at J, with 15 bases in the middle. DNA of the CDR3: TGTGCCAGCAGCGCAGGGGTCCCGGGAGCTTTCTTT. As protein: CASSAGVPGAFF.

V gene TRBV2 combines with J gene TRBJ2-4; 7 nucleotides line up with TRBD2. The CDR3 loop spans 15 amino acids. CDR1 is SNHLY and CDR2 is FYNNEI in the germline V gene. The ends lost 7 bases at V and 3 bases at J; junction bases unmatched: 9. For the CDR3, the DNA is TGTGCCAGCATCATTGCGGGAGTAGTCAAAAACATTCAGTACTTC. Protein sequence: CASIIAGVVKNIQYF.

In its sample, this clone was seen once. V is TRBV12-3 or TRBV12-4 and J is TRBJ1-6; no clear D gene. Trimming removed 6 bases at V and 4 bases at J, with 4 bases between. This CDR3 region has 12 residues. The CDR3 loop is CASSSYNSPLHF. For the CDR3, the DNA is TGTGCCAGCAGCTCTTATAATTCACCCCTCCACTTT.

The chain links TRBV2 to TRBJ2-1; 9 nucleotides match TRBD2. The V gene end was trimmed by 3 bases and the J gene end by 6 bases; junction bases not matched to a gene: 3. The CDR3 covers 14 residues. Germline CDR1 SNHLY, CDR2 FYNNEI. The CDR3 nucleotides are TGTGCCAGCAGTGATATAGCGGGAGCCAATGAGCAGTTCTTC. Translation: CASSDIAGANEQFF.

This clone was seen only once. The genes are TRBV5-8 and TRBJ2-3, with 11 bases identical to TRBD2. The CDR3 contains 17 residues. Looked up from germline, CDR1 is SGHTS and CDR2 is YDEGEE. V shed 2 bases, J shed 4 bases, and the junction held 9 bases outside the gene matches. The CDR3 is CASSLMITSGSADTQYF. CDR3 DNA: TGTGCCAGCAGCTTAATGATTACTAGCGGGAGCGCAGATACGCAGTATTTT. Full variable domain (missing parts from reference TRBV5-8 and TRBJ2-3): EAGVTQSPTHLIKTRGQQATLRCSPISGHTSVYWYQQALGLGLQFLLWYDEGEERNRGNFPPRFSGRQFPNYSSELNVNALELEDSALYLCASSLMITSGSADTQYFGPGTRLTVL.